The rows below give T cell receptor beta chains drawn from one sample of a study of blood T cell repertoires in COVID-19. The assay was immunoSEQ multiplex PCR, and TCRdb's table has in-frame clones only and misses some. In the table there are about 200,000 clones, roughly 86% of which are singletons. Sequences were obtained from peripheral blood. These receptors all come from a man aged 55 to 70 with acute or convalescent COVID-19. Both conserved end residues are part of each CDR3. A D gene is named only where the DNA matches it firmly. Clone size appears in some rows only: once, few, many, or a class for an expanded clone.

TRBJ2-2 TRBD1 - TRBV6-5 TGTGCCAGCAGTAGGGACAGGGGGCATACCGGGGAGCTGTTTTTT CASSRDRGHTGELFF
TRBJ1-3 TRBD1 - TRBV3-1/TRBV3-2 TGTGCCAGCAGCCAAGATTTCTTTAAGACAGGGTCACATCGAAACACCATATATTTT CASSQDFFKTGSHRNTIYF
TRBJ2-1 TRBD2 - TRBV29-1 TGCAGCGTTGAAGAACTGGGGCGGCGGGGGGGCCATTCCTACAATGAGCAGTTCTTC CSVEELGRRGGHSYNEQFF
TRBJ1-2 - - TRBV18 TGTGCCAGCTCACCAAGGACAGATAACTATGGCTACACCTTC CASSPRTDNYGYTF
TRBJ2-3 TRBD1 - TRBV6-6 TGTGCCAGCGCCGACAGGGGTCCAGATACGCAGTATTTT CASADRGPDTQYF
TRBJ2-1 TRBD1 - TRBV5-1 TGCGCCAGCAGCAAGACGTGGGACAGGGGCTACAATGAGCAGTTCTTC CASSKTWDRGYNEQFF
TRBJ1-1 TRBD1 - TRBV5-1 TGCGCCAGCAGCTTGACAGGGGGTAACACTGAAGCTTTCTTT CASSLTGGNTEAFF
TRBJ1-5 - - TRBV3-1/TRBV3-2 TGTGCCAGCAGCCTGGGCAGGAACAATCAGCCCCAGCATTTT CASSLGRNNQPQHF
TRBJ1-5 - few TRBV5-6 TGTGCCAGCAGCCCGAACAGGCTCAATCAGCCCCAGCATTTT CASSPNRLNQPQHF
TRBJ2-6 TRBD1 - TRBV5-4 TGTGCCAGCAGCTCGTTTGACAGGGGGTTTGGGGCCAACGTCCTGACTTTC CASSSFDRGFGANVLTF
TRBJ2-1 TRBD2 - TRBV11-3 TGTGCCAGCAGCGCACCGACTAGCGGGGGCGTTGAGCAGTTCTTC CASSAPTSGGVEQFF
TRBJ2-5 - - TRBV25-1 TGTGCCAGCAGTGAGCTAGGAGAGACCCAGTACTTC CASSELGETQYF
TRBJ2-3 TRBD2 - TRBV28 TGTGCCAGCAGTTTCGGACTAGCGGGGGGGCGGTCTTCAGATACGCAGTATTTT CASSFGLAGGRSSDTQYF
TRBJ1-5 - - TRBV28 TGTGCCAGCAGTTTATCCCCCGGGGGCAATCAGCCCCAGCATTTT CASSLSPGGNQPQHF
TRBJ1-1 - - TRBV14 TGTGCCAGCAGCCAAGGAGCTGAAGCTTTCTTT CASSQGAEAFF
TRBJ2-1 TRBD2 - TRBV9 TGTGCCAGCAGCAAACTAGCGGGGGGCCCCGATGAGCAGTTCTTC CASSKLAGGPDEQFF
TRBJ1-3 - once TRBV6-1 TGTGCCAGCAGTGAAGCCCGGGGAGACACCATATATTTT CASSEARGDTIYF
TRBJ1-6 - - TRBV6-1 TGTGCCAGCAGTGAGTCGTACTCGGGTTCACCCCTCCACTTT CASSESYSGSPLHF
TRBJ2-7 TRBD1 - TRBV28 TGTGCCAGCAGAAGGGGGCCTCTCTCCTACGAGCAGTACTTC CASRRGPLSYEQYF
TRBJ1-4 TRBD1 - TRBV2 TGTGCCAGCAGTGAGGTCGACAGGGTCGGACTGTTTTTT CASSEVDRVGLFF
TRBJ2-4 - once TRBV2 TGTGCCAGCAGTGAAGCCAGGGCCCAGGACATTCAGTACTTC CASSEARAQDIQYF
TRBJ1-2 - - TRBV18 TGTGCCAGCTCACCCGATGGGCGGGGGGACACTGCTGGCTACACCTTC CASSPDGRGDTAGYTF
TRBJ2-1 TRBD2 - TRBV27 TGTGCCAGCAGTGGGTTAGCGGGGGGGGCACGGAATGAGCAGTTCTTC CASSGLAGGARNEQFF
TRBJ2-5 TRBD1 once TRBV19 TGTGCCAGTAGCTCCGGGACAGGGGGTCGGGAGACCCAGTACTTC CASSSGTGGRETQYF
TRBJ2-6 - few TRBV14 TGTGCCAGCAGCCAAGAGCGGGGCAGAAACGGGAGCTCTGGGGCCAACGTCCTGACTTTC CASSQERGRNGSSGANVLTF
TRBJ2-7 - - TRBV5-4 TGTGCCAGCAGCTTGGACAGTTTAAACTACGAGCAGTACTTC CASSLDSLNYEQYF
TRBJ2-1 TRBD2 - TRBV4-1 TGCGCCAGCAGCCAAGATGGGGACGGGGGGGATGAGCAGTTCTTC CASSQDGDGGDEQFF